This entry lists 10 T cell receptor beta chains sequenced from one sample in a study of cytomegalovirus exposure and HLA in healthy donors. The study ran its PCR with 60 Vbeta and 13 Jbeta primers. The method was immunoSEQ multiplex PCR; TCRdb's version includes in-frame clones alone and lacks a portion of them. The sample holds 95,000 or so clones, roughly 70% seen once. The sequenced material came from PBMCs. The receptor set was obtained from a woman between 45 and 60 years old in good health and CMV-seropositive.

The CDR3 here is CASGTDRNQPQHF. The CDR3 bases are TGTGCCAGCGGGACAGATAGGAATCAGCCCCAGCATTTT. The V and J genes are TRBV2 and TRBJ1-5; 7 bases line up with TRBD1. V shed 8 bases, J shed 4 bases, and the junction held 5 bases outside the gene matches. CDR3 length equals 13 residues. CDR1 and CDR2 (germline): SNHLY, FYNNEI.

V usage is TRBV7-9 and J usage is TRBJ2-7; maybe TRBD1 (5 bases). Deletions cut 1 base from V and 5 bases from J, with 18 bases between. The CDR3 extends over 16 amino acids. Germline loops: CDR1 SEHNR, CDR2 FQNEAQ (reference sequence). CDR3 bases: TGTGCCAGCAGCTTAGGGTCCCCAGGGAATCGTGACGAGCAGTACTTC. Its translation: CASSLGSPGNRDEQYF.

This clone showed up just a few times. The V gene is TRBV9, the J gene TRBJ2-1; 11 bases are a match to TRBD2. V gave up 1 base and J gave up 9 bases; unmatched junction bases: 6. Per the germline V gene, CDR1 is SGDLS and CDR2 is YYNGEE. The CDR3 extends over 15 amino acids. For the CDR3, the DNA is TGTGCCAGCAGCGTAATTAGCGGGAGGGAAGGTGAGCAGTTCTTC. Encoded protein: CASSVISGREGEQFF. Together with reference TRBV9 and TRBJ2-1, the CDR3 gives the full variable domain: DSGVTQTPKHLITATGQRVTLRCSPRSGDLSVYWYQQSLDQGLQFLIQYYNGEERAKGNILERFSAQQFPDLHSELNLSSLELGDSALYFCASSVISGREGEQFFGPGTRLTVL.

In this sample, this clone turned up once. This chain joins TRBV2 and TRBJ2-7, with a weak D call TRBD2 (5 bases). Trimming took 8 bases from V and 0 from J, leaving 14 bases between them. The CDR3 runs to 14 residues. Germline CDR1 SNHLY, CDR2 FYNNEI. CDR3 DNA sequence: TGTGCCAGCCGAAAGCGGCTGGACTCCTACGAGCAGTACTTC. Encoded protein: CASRKRLDSYEQYF.

CDR3 DNA sequence: TGTGCCAGCAGCTTAGGAGACAGGGACGGAACAGATACGCAGTATTTT. Amino acids: CASSLGDRDGTDTQYF. The genes are TRBV11-2 and TRBJ2-3; 7 bases agree with TRBD1. The CDR3 is made up of 16 amino acids. The germline gives CDR1 SGHAT, CDR2 FQNNGV. With 1 base clipped from V and 3 bases from J, the junction kept 7 bases outside the gene matches.

The chain carries TRBV28 and TRBJ2-5; no firm D call. Germline assignment: CDR1 MDHEN and CDR2 SYDVKM. This CDR3 comprises 11 residues. With 5 bases removed from V and 5 bases from J, the gap between germline ends came to 6 bases. The CDR3 sequence: CASSTLETQYF. For the CDR3, the DNA is TGTGCCAGCAGTACTCTTGAGACCCAGTACTTC.

Comment on this clone: This specimen includes other DNA sequences encoding the same CDR3. The chain employs TRBV13 and TRBJ2-7; 13 bases map to TRBD2. Germline V lookup: CDR1 PRHDT, CDR2 FYEKMQ (reference sequence). With 5 bases clipped from V and 4 bases from J, the junction kept 8 bases outside the gene matches. This CDR3 has 16 amino acids. The CDR3 reads CASSLPTSGRAYEQYF. Here the CDR3 DNA reads TGTGCCAGCAGCCTACCCACTAGCGGGAGGGCTTACGAGCAGTACTTC. The full variable domain, with the rest looked up from reference TRBV13 and TRBJ2-7, is AAGVIQSPRHLIKEKRETATLKCYPIPRHDTVYWYQQGPGQDPQFLISFYEKMQSDKGSIPDRFSAQQFSDYHSELNMSSLELGDSALYFCASSLPTSGRAYEQYFGPGTRLTVT.

The J gene is TRBJ2-5, the V gene TRBV5-4; 7 bases match TRBD1. This CDR3 is built from 15 residues. The germline gives CDR1 SGHNT, CDR2 YYREEE (reference sequence). The V segment lost 4 bases and the J segment 5 bases; nucleotides outside the gene matches: 11. CDR3 residues: CASSGGYRGRETQYF. CDR3 DNA sequence: TGTGCCAGCAGCGGGGGATACAGGGGACGGGAGACCCAGTACTTC. Full variable domain (missing parts from reference TRBV5-4 and TRBJ2-5): ETGVTQSPTHLIKTRGQQVTLRCSSQSGHNTVSWYQQALGQGPQFIFQYYREEENGRGNFPPRFSGLQFPNYSSELNVNALELDDSALYLCASSGGYRGRETQYFGPGTRLLVL.

This clone was detected only a few times. The chain carries TRBV5-1 and TRBJ2-5; possible D gene TRBD2, 7 bases. This CDR3 has 15 amino acids. Germline CDR1 is SGHRS and CDR2 is YFSETQ. Trimming shortened V by 0 bases and J by 5 bases, and 14 bases separated the two germline ends. The DNA of the CDR3 is TGCGCCAGCAGCTTGGTGGCGGGGGCGCAGGAGACCCAGTACTTC. This codes for CASSLVAGAQETQYF.

The chain is built from TRBV29-1 and TRBJ1-1, with a possible D match to TRBD1 (6 bases). V lost 1 base and J 6 bases, leaving 15 bases between the germline ends. The CDR3 has 14 residues. The germline CDR1 and CDR2 sequences are SQVTM and ANQGSEA. In DNA, the CDR3 is TGCAGCGTTGAAGGAGGAGCGGGGGCCCCTGAAGCTTTCTTT. Translating it yields CSVEGGAGAPEAFF.